Included here is one T cell receptor beta chain sequence, with context. The sample is drawn from a study of blood T cell repertoires in COVID-19. As for the study in general: Donors in the United States, Italy and Spain gave samples during acute or convalescent COVID-19. PBMCs, B-cell-depleted T cells, or T cells provided the cDNA or gDNA that made up the material.

Per the authors' pipeline: Reference gene primer amplification gave estimated nucleated cell counts. Repertoires were generated with immunoSEQ multiplex PCR, while TCRdb's copy carries only in-frame clones and drops some. V and J calls and clone size are as listed in that table; D and trimming were resolved from the DNA. The table shows about 260,000 clones, with over 80% occurring only once. The CDR3 runs 13 residues. In germline, CDR1 is PRHDT, CDR2 FYEKMQ (reference sequence). The V end lost 4 bases, the J end lost 3 bases, and 9 bases lay between the germline ends. The sequencing sample was made of peripheral blood. The TCR originated in a woman aged 40 to 49 who had recovered from COVID-19. The chain has TRBV13 and TRBJ1-1; D possibly corresponds to TRBD1 (5 bases). In nucleotides, the CDR3 is TGTGCCAGCAGCTGGGTAGGGGACACTGAAGCTTTCTTT. It is translated as CASSWVGDTEAFF.